What follows are 14 T cell receptor beta chains derived from one specimen sequenced in a study of blood T cell repertoires in COVID-19. TCRdb's table, derived via immunoSEQ multiplex PCR, lists solely in-frame clones and lacks some. The sample lists 200,000 to 250,000 clones, under 90% occurring once. The specimen sequenced was peripheral blood. All receptors derive from a woman aged 80 or older with acute or convalescent COVID-19.

This chain links TRBV19 with TRBJ2-6; 9 bases align to TRBD1. Germline CDR1 reads LNHDA; CDR2 reads SQIVND (reference sequence). The CDR3 has 17 amino acids. Trimming took 3 bases from V and 0 from J; bases not matched to a gene: 3. CDR3 sequence: CASSIGTGNSGANVLTF. The DNA of the CDR3 is TGTGCCAGTAGTATCGGGACAGGGAACTCTGGGGCCAACGTCCTGACTTTC.

This clone was observed once. The V gene is TRBV7-2, the J gene TRBJ2-7; D is uncertain. Germline assignment: CDR1 SGHTA and CDR2 FQGNSA. This CDR3 contains 15 residues. The V end lost 5 bases, the J end lost 0 bases, and 14 bases lay between the germline ends. In DNA, the CDR3 is TGTGCCAGCAGCGCGGTTGCCGACGGCTCCTACGAGCAGTACTTC. Translation gives CASSAVADGSYEQYF. Looking up the rest from reference TRBV7-2 and TRBJ2-7 gives the full variable domain: GAGVSQSPSNKVTEKGKDVELRCDPISGHTALYWYRQSLGQGLEFLIYFQGNSAPDKSGLPSDRFSAERTGGSVSTLTIQRTQQEDSAVYLCASSAVADGSYEQYFGPGTRLTVT.

The chain employs TRBV7-9 and TRBJ2-7; 9 positions match TRBD1. The CDR3 spans 13 residues. Germline values: CDR1 SEHNR, CDR2 FQNEAQ (reference sequence). V trimming: 8 bases; J trimming: 5 bases; junction bases outside the gene matches: 7. The DNA for the CDR3 is TGTGCCAGCCGCAAAGGGGACAGGGACGAGCAGTACTTC. As protein: CASRKGDRDEQYF.

The chain's CDR3 is CASSGTGVGEKLFF. For the CDR3, the DNA is TGTGCCAGTAGTGGTACAGGGGTGGGCGAAAAACTGTTTTTT. The chain recombines TRBV19 with TRBJ1-4, with 7 positions matching TRBD1. This CDR3 has 14 residues. Germline CDR1 and CDR2: LNHDA and SQIVND (reference sequence). Unmatched junction bases numbered 8, after V lost 5 bases and J lost 8 bases.

The chain joins TRBV2 to TRBJ1-4, with 7 positions matching TRBD1. The germline V gene has CDR1 SNHLY and CDR2 FYNNEI. V was pared by 5 bases and J by 4 bases, with 7 bases of the junction left unmatched. This CDR3 has 15 residues. The CDR3 region is CASSHPGQINEKLFF. As DNA, the CDR3 is TGTGCCAGCAGTCACCCGGGACAGATTAATGAAAAACTGTTTTTT.

The chain combines TRBV2 with TRBJ2-2; TRBD1 aligns across 10 bases. Per germline, CDR1 SNHLY and CDR2 FYNNEI. The CDR3 consists of 16 residues. V shed 4 bases and J 5 bases; nucleotides not matched to a gene: 7. CDR3 sequence reads: CASSAWLGQGTGELFF. DNA for the CDR3: TGTGCCAGCAGTGCCTGGTTGGGACAGGGGACCGGGGAGCTGTTTTTT.

This clone was picked up a small number of times. This chain joins TRBV27 and TRBJ1-6, with 9 bases matching TRBD1. The germline V gene has CDR1 MNHEY and CDR2 SMNVEV (reference sequence). This CDR3 comprises 18 residues. V was clipped by 0 bases and J by 7 bases; unmatched bases: 10. CDR3 loop: CASSLSLQGAVMNSPLHF. In DNA form, the CDR3 reads TGTGCCAGCAGTTTATCGCTACAGGGGGCCGTCATGAATTCACCCCTCCACTTT.

The chain recombines TRBV5-8 with TRBJ2-1; weak D call: TRBD2 (6 bases). V was trimmed by 1 base and J by 0 bases, leaving 11 bases between them. Germline V CDR1 and CDR2: SGHTS, YDEGEE. The CDR3 consists of 16 residues. The CDR3 reads CASSLLIGSSYNEQFF. Here the CDR3 DNA reads TGTGCCAGCAGCTTGTTAATCGGGAGCTCCTACAATGAGCAGTTCTTC.

This sequence joins TRBV28 and TRBJ2-3; TRBD2 matches 9 bases. V gave up 5 bases and J gave up 2 bases; unmatched junction bases: 5. From germline, CDR1 is MDHEN and CDR2 SYDVKM. The CDR3 extends over 15 amino acids. The CDR3 is CASSPAGGYTDTQYF. For the CDR3, the DNA is TGTGCCAGCAGTCCAGCGGGGGGATACACAGATACGCAGTATTTT. Drawing the rest from reference TRBV28 and TRBJ2-3, the complete variable domain is DVKVTQSSRYLVKRTGEKVFLECVQDMDHENMFWYRQDPGLGLRLIYFSYDVKMKEKGDIPEGYSVSREKKERFSLILESASTNQTSMYLCASSPAGGYTDTQYFGPGTRLTVL.

V gene TRBV21-1 combines with J gene TRBJ2-2; the table names TRBD1, a call not compared with the DNA. TRBV21-1 is termed a pseudogene. The CDR3 sequence is 21 residues long. DNA for the CDR3: TGTGCCAGCAGCAAAGCCCCGGGTTGTGTGGACAGGGTTTCGAACACCGGGGAGCTGTTTTTT. It translates to CASSKAPGCVDRVSNTGELFF.

This clone has only a few counts. The rearrangement links TRBV2 to TRBJ1-4; D ambiguous. The CDR3 is 15 residues long. Germline values: CDR1 SNHLY, CDR2 FYNNEI. V gave up 4 bases and J gave up 4 bases, with 13 bases separating them. The CDR3 here is CASSGQAGYNEKLFF. CDR3 sequence (DNA): TGTGCCAGCAGTGGGCAGGCCGGCTATAATGAAAAACTGTTTTTT.

V usage is TRBV5-4 and J usage is TRBJ2-1, with TRBD1 identical over 8 bases. Germline CDR1 and CDR2: SGHNT and YYREEE (reference sequence). This CDR3 region has 14 residues. After removal of 2 bases from V and 6 bases from J, the junction contained 4 bases not matched to a gene. CDR3 DNA sequence: TGTGCCAGCAGCTTAAGACAGGGGTTCAATGAGCAGTTCTTC. It is translated as CASSLRQGFNEQFF. Drawing the rest from reference TRBV5-4 and TRBJ2-1, the complete variable domain is ETGVTQSPTHLIKTRGQQVTLRCSSQSGHNTVSWYQQALGQGPQFIFQYYREEENGRGNFPPRFSGLQFPNYSSELNVNALELDDSALYLCASSLRQGFNEQFFGPGTRLTVL.

This clone was seen only a few times. This chain links TRBV5-6 with TRBJ2-1, with TRBD1 identical over 7 bases. CDR3 size: 15 residues. From germline, CDR1 is SGHDT and CDR2 YYEEEE. With 4 bases clipped from V and 7 bases from J, the junction kept 11 bases outside the gene matches. The DNA of the CDR3 is TGTGCCAGCAGCGAGACAGGGAACGTCGGGAATGAGCAGTTCTTC. It translates to CASSETGNVGNEQFF.

This clone was recorded only once. This chain links TRBV27 with TRBJ2-1; perhaps TRBD2 as D (6 bases). V lost 0 bases, J lost 10 bases, and 10 bases lay in between. The CDR3 runs 13 residues. The germline V gene has CDR1 MNHEY and CDR2 SMNVEV (reference sequence). CDR3 coding DNA: TGTGCCAGCAGTTTATCGGGGGGAACCGAGCAGTTCTTC. Residues: CASSLSGGTEQFF.